This T cell receptor beta chain stems from a study of regulatory T cells in long-lasting Graves disease. Notes on this clonotype: Antigen: not known. One junction end disagrees with the germline gene, perhaps due to a read error.

Germline-derived CDR1 and CDR2 are MGHRA and YSYEKL. The CDR3 sequence is 17 residues long. iRepertoire HTBI primers and Arm-PCR of CDR3 regions built TCR beta libraries. Per the original methods: Detected in the samples were over 60 TRBV and 14 TRBJ segments. From the multiplex PCR reads, TCRdb called clonotypes with MiXCR, one entry per CDR3 protein. TCRdb's processing, not the authors', yielded these V and J calls. Among 500,000 to 800,000 distinct CDR3 sequences, around 30% were seen once, and the ten largest hold around 40%. Study-wide points: Relative to newly diagnosed Graves' patients, persistent ones had lower TCR diversity.

Regarding time point: persistent/refractory GD, antithyroid drugs over 5 years with positive TRAb. RNA isolated from PBMCs was used to make the TCR library. Graves' disease diagnoses followed American Thyroid Association guidelines. EDTA tubes received around 9 milliliters of collected peripheral blood. This TCR came from a female donor with Graves disease. The chain carries TRBV4-1 and TRBJ1-5; tentatively, D is TRBD1 (5 bases). Sequencing was performed on peripheral blood mononuclear cells (PBMCs), taken when the disease was refractory, from a patient treated with antithyroid drugs. The CDR3 spells CASSRKQDGYSNQPQHF. The DNA of the CDR3 is TGTGCCAGCAGCCGAAAACAGGACGGCTATAGCAATCAGCCCCAGCATTTT.